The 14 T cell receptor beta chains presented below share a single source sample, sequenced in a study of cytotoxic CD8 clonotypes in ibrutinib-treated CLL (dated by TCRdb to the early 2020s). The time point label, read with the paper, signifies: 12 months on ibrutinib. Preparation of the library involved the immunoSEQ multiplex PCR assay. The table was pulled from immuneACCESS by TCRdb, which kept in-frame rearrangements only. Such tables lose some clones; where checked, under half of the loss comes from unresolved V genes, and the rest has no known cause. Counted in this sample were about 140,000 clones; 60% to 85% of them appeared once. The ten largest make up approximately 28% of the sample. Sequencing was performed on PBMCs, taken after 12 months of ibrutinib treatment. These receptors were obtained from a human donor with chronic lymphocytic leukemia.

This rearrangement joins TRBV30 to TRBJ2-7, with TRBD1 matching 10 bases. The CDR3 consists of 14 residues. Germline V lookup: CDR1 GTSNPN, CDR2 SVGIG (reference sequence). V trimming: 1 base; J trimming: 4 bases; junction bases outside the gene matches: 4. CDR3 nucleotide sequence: TGTGCCTGGAGTGGGACAGGGGGTTTGTACGAGCAGTACTTC. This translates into CAWSGTGGLYEQYF.

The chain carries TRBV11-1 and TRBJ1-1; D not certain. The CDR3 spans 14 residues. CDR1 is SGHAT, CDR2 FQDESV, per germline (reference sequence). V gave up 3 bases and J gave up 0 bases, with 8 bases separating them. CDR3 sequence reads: CASSLAGMNTEAFF. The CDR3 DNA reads TGTGCCAGCAGCTTGGCGGGAATGAACACTGAAGCTTTCTTT.

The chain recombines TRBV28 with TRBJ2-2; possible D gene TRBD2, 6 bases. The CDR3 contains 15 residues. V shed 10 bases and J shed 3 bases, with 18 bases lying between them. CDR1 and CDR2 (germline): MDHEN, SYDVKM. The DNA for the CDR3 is TGTGCCACCGTGACTAGTTTTAGAGACACCGGGGAGCTGTTTTTT. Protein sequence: CATVTSFRDTGELFF.

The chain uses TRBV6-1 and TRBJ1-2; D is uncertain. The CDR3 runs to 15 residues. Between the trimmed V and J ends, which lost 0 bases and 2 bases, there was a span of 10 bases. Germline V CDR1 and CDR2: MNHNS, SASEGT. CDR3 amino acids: CASSEALFENYGYTF. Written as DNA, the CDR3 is TGTGCCAGCAGTGAAGCGCTTTTCGAGAACTATGGCTACACCTTC.

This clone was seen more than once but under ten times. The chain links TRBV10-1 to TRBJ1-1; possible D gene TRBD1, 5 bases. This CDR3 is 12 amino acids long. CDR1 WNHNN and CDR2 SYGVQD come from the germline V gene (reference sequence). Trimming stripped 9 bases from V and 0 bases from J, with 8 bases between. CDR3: CASGTVNTEAFF. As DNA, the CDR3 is TGCGCCAGTGGGACGGTGAACACTGAAGCTTTCTTT.

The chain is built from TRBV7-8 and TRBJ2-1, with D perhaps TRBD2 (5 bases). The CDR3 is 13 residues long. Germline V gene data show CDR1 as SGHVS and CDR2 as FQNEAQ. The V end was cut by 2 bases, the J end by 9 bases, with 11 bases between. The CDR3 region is CASSLNTEGEQFF. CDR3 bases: TGTGCCAGCAGCTTAAACACAGAGGGTGAGCAGTTCTTC.

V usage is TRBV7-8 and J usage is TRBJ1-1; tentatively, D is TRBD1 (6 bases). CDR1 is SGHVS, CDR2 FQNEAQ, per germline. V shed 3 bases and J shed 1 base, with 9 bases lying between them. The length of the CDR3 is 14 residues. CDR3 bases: TGTGCCAGCAGCTTTCGGGGGGCGAACACTGAAGCTTTCTTT. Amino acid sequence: CASSFRGANTEAFF.

CDR3 sequence (DNA): TGTGCCAGCAGTTTGAACCTCGGGACTAGCTTTCCAGGTGAGCAGTTCTTC. Amino acids: CASSLNLGTSFPGEQFF. The chain employs TRBV27 and TRBJ2-1; TRBD2 aligns across 9 bases. This CDR3 has 17 amino acids. Germline trimming cut 3 bases from V and 9 bases from J; bases unmatched to any gene: 15. CDR1 is MNHEY and CDR2 is SMNVEV in the germline V gene (reference sequence).

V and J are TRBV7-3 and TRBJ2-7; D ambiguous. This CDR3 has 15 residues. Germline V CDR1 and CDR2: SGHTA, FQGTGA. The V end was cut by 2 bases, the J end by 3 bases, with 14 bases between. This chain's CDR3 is CASSLLGVANYEQYF. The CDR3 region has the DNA TGTGCCAGCAGCTTATTGGGTGTGGCGAACTACGAGCAGTACTTC.

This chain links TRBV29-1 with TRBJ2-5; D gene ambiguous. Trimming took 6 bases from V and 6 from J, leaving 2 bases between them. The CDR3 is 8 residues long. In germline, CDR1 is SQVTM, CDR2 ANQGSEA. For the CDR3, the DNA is TGCAGCGTAAAGACCCAGTACTTC. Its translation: CSVKTQYF.

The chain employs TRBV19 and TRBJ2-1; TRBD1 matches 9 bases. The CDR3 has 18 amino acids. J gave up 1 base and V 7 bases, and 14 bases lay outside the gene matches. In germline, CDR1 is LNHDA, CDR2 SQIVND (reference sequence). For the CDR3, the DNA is TGTGCCAGTACATTATACGGCCTGGGGACAGGGTCCTACAATGAGCAGTTCTTC. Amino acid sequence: CASTLYGLGTGSYNEQFF.

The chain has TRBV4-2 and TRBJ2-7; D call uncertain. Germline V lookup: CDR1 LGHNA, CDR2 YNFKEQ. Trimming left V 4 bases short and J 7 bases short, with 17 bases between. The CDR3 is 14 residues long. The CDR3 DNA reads TGTGCCAGCAGCCTCGTCGGCAGCCCTCATGAGCAGTACTTC. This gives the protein CASSLVGSPHEQYF.

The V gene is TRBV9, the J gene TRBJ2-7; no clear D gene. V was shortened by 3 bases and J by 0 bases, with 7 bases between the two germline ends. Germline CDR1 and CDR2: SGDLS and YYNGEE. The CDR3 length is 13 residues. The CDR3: CASSAPTSYEQYF. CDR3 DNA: TGTGCCAGCAGCGCTCCAACCTCCTACGAGCAGTACTTC.

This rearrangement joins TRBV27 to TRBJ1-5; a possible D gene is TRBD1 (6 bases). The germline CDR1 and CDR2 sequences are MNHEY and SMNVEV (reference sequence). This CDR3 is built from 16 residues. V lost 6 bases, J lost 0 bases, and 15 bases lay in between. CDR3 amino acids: CASSPFTGFSNQPQHF. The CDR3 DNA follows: TGTGCCAGCAGCCCCTTTACAGGGTTTAGCAATCAGCCCCAGCATTTT.